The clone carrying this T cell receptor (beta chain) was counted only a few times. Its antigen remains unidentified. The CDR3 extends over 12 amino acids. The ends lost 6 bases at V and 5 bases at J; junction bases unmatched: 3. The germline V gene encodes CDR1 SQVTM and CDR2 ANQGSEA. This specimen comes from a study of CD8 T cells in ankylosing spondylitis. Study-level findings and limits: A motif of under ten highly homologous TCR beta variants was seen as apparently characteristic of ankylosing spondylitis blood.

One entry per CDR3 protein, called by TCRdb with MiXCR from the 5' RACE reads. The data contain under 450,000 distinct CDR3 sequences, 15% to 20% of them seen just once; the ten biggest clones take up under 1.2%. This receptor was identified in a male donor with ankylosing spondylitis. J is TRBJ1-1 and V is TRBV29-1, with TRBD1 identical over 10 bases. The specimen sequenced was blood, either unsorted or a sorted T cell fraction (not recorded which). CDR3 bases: TGCAGCGTCGACAGGGGGCAAACTGAAGCTTTCTTT. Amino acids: CSVDRGQTEAFF. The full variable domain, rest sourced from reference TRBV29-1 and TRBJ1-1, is SAVISQKPSRDICQRGTSLTIQCQVDSQVTMMFWYRQQPGQSLTLIATANQGSEATYESGFVIDKFPISRPNLTFSTLTVSNMSPEDSSIYLCSVDRGQTEAFFGQGTRLTVV.